Sequencing of this T cell receptor (beta chain) was carried out in a study of blood T cell repertoires in COVID-19. Study at large: The United States, Italy and Spain provided the acute and convalescent COVID-19 samples. T cells, B-cell-depleted T cells, or PBMCs provided the cDNA or gDNA that served as material.

Methods used by the authors: Amplification from reference gene primers served as the basis for estimated nucleated cell counts. Libraries were prepared by immunoSEQ multiplex PCR; TCRdb keeps only in-frame clonotypes and omits some of them. D and trimming were read from the DNA, whereas the V and J calls and clone size are those reported in that table. Among roughly 200,000 clones listed, 65% to 85% were seen once. Deletions cut 0 bases from V and 3 bases from J, with 11 bases between. This CDR3 spans 15 amino acids. Germline V gene sequence: CDR1 ENHRY, CDR2 SYGVKD. The sample consisted of peripheral blood. The source is a man aged 45 to 65 with active or convalescent COVID-19. V usage is TRBV10-3 and J usage is TRBJ1-2; D might be TRBD1 (6 bases). CDR3 region: CAISESDRLYYGYTF. In DNA form, the CDR3 reads TGTGCCATCAGTGAGTCAGACAGGCTATACTATGGCTACACCTTC.